These 3 T cell receptor beta chains came from one sample sequenced in a study of glioma-infiltrating T cells listed by TCRdb under 2016. The sequencer was an Illumina MiSeq. TCR alpha and beta CDR3 regions were amplified with the iRepertoire nested amplicon-rescue multiplex PCR (arm-PCR) platform from RNA. TCRdb's own reprocessing of the public reads used fastp at Q25 and MiXCR and kept productive beta chains. Identical CDR3 protein sequences are pooled into one entry, listed with their most common genes and DNA. A total of fewer than 200,000 distinct CDR3 sequences appear in this sample, under 55% of them only once. Roughly 5.5% of the sample is held by the ten biggest clonotypes. Sequenced sample: glioma tissue, nonneoplastic brain tissue, or PBMCs (not recorded which). The receptors derive from a human donor with low-grade glioma or glioblastoma, undergoing nonglioma brain surgery, or in good health (not recorded which).

As for this clonotype: A much bigger clone sits one base away, suggesting this may be a read error. The gene calls are TRBV2 and TRBJ1-1; no clear D. V lost 4 bases and J 11 bases, leaving 17 bases between the germline ends. CDR3 length: 13 amino acids. Germline CDR1 SNHLY, CDR2 FYNNEI. CDR3 residues: CASSGERKGRAFF. The DNA for the CDR3 is TGTGCCAGCAGTGGAGAGAGAAAGGGAAGGGCTTTCTTT.

The chain recombines TRBV12-3 or TRBV12-4 with TRBJ2-7; 7 bases fit TRBD2. This CDR3 comprises 14 residues. Trimming took 2 bases from V and 3 from J; bases not matched to a gene: 4. CDR3 loop: CASSLRVAGYEQYF. The CDR3 DNA reads as TGTGCCAGCAGTTTACGGGTAGCGGGCTACGAGCAGTACTTC.

This clonotype was seen repeatedly, ten times or more. V usage is TRBV20-1 and J usage is TRBJ2-5, with a weak D call TRBD1 (6 bases). The CDR3 loop spans 13 amino acids. Germline lookup yields CDR1 DFQATT and CDR2 SNEGSKA (reference sequence). The V end was cut by 4 bases, the J end by 5 bases, with 14 bases between. CDR3 sequence: CSAIPGRGETQYF. CDR3 coding DNA: TGCAGTGCTATACCGGGAAGGGGGGAGACCCAGTACTTC.